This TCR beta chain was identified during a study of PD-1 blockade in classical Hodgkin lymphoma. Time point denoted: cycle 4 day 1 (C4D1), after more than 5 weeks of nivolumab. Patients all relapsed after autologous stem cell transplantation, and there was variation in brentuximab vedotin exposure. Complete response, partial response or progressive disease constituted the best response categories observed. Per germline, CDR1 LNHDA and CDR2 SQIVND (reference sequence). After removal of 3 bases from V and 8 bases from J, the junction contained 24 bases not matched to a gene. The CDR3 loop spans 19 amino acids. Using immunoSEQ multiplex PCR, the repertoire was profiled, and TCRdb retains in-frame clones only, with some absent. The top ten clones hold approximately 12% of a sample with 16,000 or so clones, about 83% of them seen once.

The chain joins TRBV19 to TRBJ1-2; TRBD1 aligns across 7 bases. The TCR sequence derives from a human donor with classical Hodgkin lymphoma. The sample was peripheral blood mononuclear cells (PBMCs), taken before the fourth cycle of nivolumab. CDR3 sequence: CASSITVAGVDGRTGGYTF. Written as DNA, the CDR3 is TGTGCCAGTAGTATTACGGTGGCAGGGGTTGACGGTCGGACAGGAGGCTACACCTTC.